This TCR beta chain was sequenced for a study of shared clonotypes between healthy human individuals. The assay was carried out at the deep level. Only in-frame clones appear in the TCRdb table, and some are missing; sequencing was by immunoSEQ multiplex PCR. The sample lists around 1,100,000 clones, roughly 80% occurring once. Germline V gene data show CDR1 as SGHVS and CDR2 as FQNEAQ. This CDR3 region has 15 residues. V lost 1 base to trimming and J lost 2 bases, with 9 bases between them. The rearrangement links TRBV7-8 to TRBJ2-1; tentative D call: TRBD1 (5 bases). Sequenced sample: memory CD4+ T cells from PBMCs. The sample's subset: CD45RA-negative fraction. This TCR came from a man between 18 and 29 years old in good health. Some clones in this sample may be carry-over from other donors' samples. The CDR3 sequence is CASSLDRQTYNEQFF. As DNA, the CDR3 is TGTGCCAGCAGCTTAGATAGACAGACCTACAATGAGCAGTTCTTC.